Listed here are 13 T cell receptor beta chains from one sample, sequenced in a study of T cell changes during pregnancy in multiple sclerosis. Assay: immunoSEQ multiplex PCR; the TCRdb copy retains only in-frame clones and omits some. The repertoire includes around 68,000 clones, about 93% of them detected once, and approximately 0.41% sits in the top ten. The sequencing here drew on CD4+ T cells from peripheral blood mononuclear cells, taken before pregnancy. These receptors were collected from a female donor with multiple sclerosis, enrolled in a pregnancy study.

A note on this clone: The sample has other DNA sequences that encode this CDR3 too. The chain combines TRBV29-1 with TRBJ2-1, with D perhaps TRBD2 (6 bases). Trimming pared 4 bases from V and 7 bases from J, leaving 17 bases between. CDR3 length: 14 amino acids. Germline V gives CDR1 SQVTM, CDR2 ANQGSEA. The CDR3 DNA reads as TGCAGCGTTGGACTAGGAACCCTCAGTAATGAGCAGTTCTTC. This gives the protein CSVGLGTLSNEQFF.

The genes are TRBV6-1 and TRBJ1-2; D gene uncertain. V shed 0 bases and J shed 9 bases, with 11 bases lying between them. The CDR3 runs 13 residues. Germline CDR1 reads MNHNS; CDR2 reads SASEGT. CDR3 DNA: TGTGCCAGCAGTGAAGCGCGGGTTTGGAGCTACACCTTC. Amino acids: CASSEARVWSYTF.

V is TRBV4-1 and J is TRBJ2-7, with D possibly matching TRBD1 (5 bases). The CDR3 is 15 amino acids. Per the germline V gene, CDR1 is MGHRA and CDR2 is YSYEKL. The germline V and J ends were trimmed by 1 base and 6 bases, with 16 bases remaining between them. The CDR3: CASSQATVVKGEQYF. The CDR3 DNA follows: TGCGCCAGCAGCCAAGCGACAGTTGTGAAGGGCGAGCAGTACTTC.

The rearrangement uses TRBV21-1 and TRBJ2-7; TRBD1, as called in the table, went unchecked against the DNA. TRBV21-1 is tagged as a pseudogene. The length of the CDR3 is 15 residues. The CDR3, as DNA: TGTGCCAGCAGCACTACAGGGGGCAGTCCCCACGAGCAGTACTTC. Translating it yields CASSTTGGSPHEQYF.

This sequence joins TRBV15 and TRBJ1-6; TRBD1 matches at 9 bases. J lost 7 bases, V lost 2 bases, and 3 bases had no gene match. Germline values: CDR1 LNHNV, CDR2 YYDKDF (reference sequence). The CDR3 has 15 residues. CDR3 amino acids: CATSRTGTGNSPLHF. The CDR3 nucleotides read TGTGCCACCAGCAGAACCGGGACAGGGAATTCACCCCTCCACTTT.

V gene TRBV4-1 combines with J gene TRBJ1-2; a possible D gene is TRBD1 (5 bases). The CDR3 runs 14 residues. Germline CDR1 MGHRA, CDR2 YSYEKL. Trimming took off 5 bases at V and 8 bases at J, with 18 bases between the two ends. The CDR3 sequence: CASSFGTVPRGYTF. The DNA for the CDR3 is TGCGCCAGCAGCTTCGGGACTGTCCCCCGCGGCTACACCTTC.

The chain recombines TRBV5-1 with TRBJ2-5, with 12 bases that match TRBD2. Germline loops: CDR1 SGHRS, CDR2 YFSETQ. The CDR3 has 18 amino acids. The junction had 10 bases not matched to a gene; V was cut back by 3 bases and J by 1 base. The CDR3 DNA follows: TGCGCCAGCAGCTCGACCTGGACTAGCGGGGAGTTCCAAGAGACCCAGTACTTC. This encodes CASSSTWTSGEFQETQYF.

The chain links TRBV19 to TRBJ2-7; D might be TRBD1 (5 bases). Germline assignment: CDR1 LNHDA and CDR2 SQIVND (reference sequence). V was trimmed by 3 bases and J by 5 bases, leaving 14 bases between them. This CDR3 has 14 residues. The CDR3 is CASSMTAPVDEQYF. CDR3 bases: TGTGCCAGTAGTATGACAGCCCCTGTGGACGAGCAGTACTTC.

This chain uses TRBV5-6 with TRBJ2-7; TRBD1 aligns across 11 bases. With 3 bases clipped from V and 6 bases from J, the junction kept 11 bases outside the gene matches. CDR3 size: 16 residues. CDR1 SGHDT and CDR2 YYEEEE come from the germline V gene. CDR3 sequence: CASSSDRGLPLGEQYF. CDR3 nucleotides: TGTGCCAGCAGCTCGGACAGGGGGCTCCCCCTGGGCGAGCAGTACTTC.

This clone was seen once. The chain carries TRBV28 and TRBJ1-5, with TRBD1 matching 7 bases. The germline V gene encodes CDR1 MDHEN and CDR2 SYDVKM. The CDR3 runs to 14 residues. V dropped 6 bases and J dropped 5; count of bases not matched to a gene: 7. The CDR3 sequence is CASSRQGGYQPQHF. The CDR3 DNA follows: TGTGCCAGCAGCCGACAGGGAGGCTATCAGCCCCAGCATTTT.

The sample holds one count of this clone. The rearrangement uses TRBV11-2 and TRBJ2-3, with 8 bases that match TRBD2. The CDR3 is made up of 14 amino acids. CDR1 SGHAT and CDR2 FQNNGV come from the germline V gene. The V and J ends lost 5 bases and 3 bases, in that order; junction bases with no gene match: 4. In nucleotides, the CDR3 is TGTGCCAGCAGCCTAACTAGCGGAACAGATACGCAGTATTTT. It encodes CASSLTSGTDTQYF.

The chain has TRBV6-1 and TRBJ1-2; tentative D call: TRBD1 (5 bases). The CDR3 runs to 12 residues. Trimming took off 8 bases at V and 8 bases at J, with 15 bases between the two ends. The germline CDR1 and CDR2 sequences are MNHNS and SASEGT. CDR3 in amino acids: CASADSIFGYTF. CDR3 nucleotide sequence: TGTGCCAGCGCCGACAGCATATTCGGCTACACCTTC.

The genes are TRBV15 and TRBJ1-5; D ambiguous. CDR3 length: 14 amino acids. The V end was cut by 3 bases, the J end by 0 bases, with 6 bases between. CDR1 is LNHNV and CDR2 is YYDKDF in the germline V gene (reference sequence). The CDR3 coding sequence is TGTGCCACCAGCAGGGACTATAGCAATCAGCCCCAGCATTTT. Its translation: CATSRDYSNQPQHF.